Listed below are T cell receptor beta chains from one sample, sequenced in a study of blood T cell repertoires in COVID-19. Generated by immunoSEQ multiplex PCR, the TCRdb table keeps only in-frame clones and is missing some. The repertoire includes 300,000 or so clones, around 87% of them detected once, and about 1.6% sits in the top ten. The sequenced sample consisted of peripheral blood. The receptors were gathered from a woman between 40 and 55 years old who had recovered from COVID-19. CDR3s include the opening cysteine and the closing phenylalanine or tryptophan. D genes are given only for firm matches. Size values are once, few and many counts, or a class for expanded clones, and some rows have none.

j_call clone_size d_call v_call cdr3_aa cdr3_nt
TRBJ1-4 - - TRBV18 CASSPPSVEKLFF TGTGCCAGCTCACCACCGTCCGTCGAAAAACTGTTTTTT
TRBJ1-2 once TRBD1 TRBV30 CAWSSGTGYYGYTF TGTGCCTGGAGTTCCGGGACAGGGTACTATGGCTACACCTTC
TRBJ2-7 - - TRBV9 CASSVGGQGKIYEQYF TGTGCCAGCAGCGTAGGGGGTCAGGGGAAAATCTACGAGCAGTACTTC
TRBJ1-1 - - TRBV29-1 CSVLRVEAFF TGCAGCGTCCTGAGGGTTGAAGCTTTCTTT
TRBJ2-7 - TRBD1 TRBV27 CASRGTVVSYEQYF TGTGCCAGCAGGGGGACAGTAGTTTCCTACGAGCAGTACTTC
TRBJ1-4 - - TRBV5-6 CASSLRPTVPNEKLFF TGTGCCAGCAGCCTGAGGCCCACCGTTCCTAATGAAAAACTGTTTTTT
TRBJ1-1 - TRBD1 TRBV5-6 CASSKIDRDDTEAFF TGTGCCAGCAGCAAAATTGACAGGGACGACACTGAAGCTTTCTTT
TRBJ2-7 - - TRBV4-1 CASSHPQGKQYF TGCGCCAGCAGCCATCCTCAGGGAAAGCAGTACTTC
TRBJ1-6 - - TRBV3-1/TRBV3-2 CASSSRGHGYNSPLHF TGTGCCAGCAGCTCCCGAGGACACGGATATAATTCACCCCTCCACTTT
TRBJ2-7 - TRBD1 TRBV7-9 CASSNRDSYEQYF TGTGCCAGCAGCAACCGGGACAGTTACGAGCAGTACTTC
TRBJ1-2 few - TRBV6-2/TRBV6-3 CASSYLRQYYGYTF TGTGCCAGCAGTTACCTCAGACAGTACTATGGCTACACCTTC
TRBJ2-7 - - TRBV5-6 CASSLGSGPYEQYF TGTGCCAGCAGCTTGGGAAGCGGTCCCTACGAGCAGTACTTC
TRBJ2-2 - TRBD2 TRBV9 CASSASGGYTGELFF TGTGCCAGCAGCGCGAGCGGGGGGTACACCGGGGAGCTGTTTTTT
TRBJ2-1 - TRBD1 TRBV5-4 CASSRPGQGGFGQFF TGTGCCAGCAGCCGACCGGGACAGGGTGGTTTTGGGCAGTTCTTC
TRBJ2-5 - - TRBV10-3 CAISESRRGETQYF TGTGCCATCAGTGAGTCAAGGAGAGGAGAGACCCAGTACTTC
TRBJ1-2 few - TRBV11-2 CASSADTLGLYGYTF TGTGCCAGCAGCGCGGACACCTTAGGGCTCTATGGCTACACCTTC
TRBJ2-1 once TRBD1 TRBV5-6 CASSVKRRGNEQFF TGTGCCAGCAGCGTGAAGCGCAGGGGGAATGAGCAGTTCTTC
TRBJ2-5 - TRBD2 TRBV10-3 CASRGVQETQYF TGTGCCAGCCGGGGGGTTCAAGAGACCCAGTACTTC
TRBJ1-5 - TRBD1 TRBV5-6 CASSLAPGQGGPQHF TGTGCCAGCAGCTTGGCTCCGGGACAGGGGGGGCCCCAGCATTTT
TRBJ1-2 once - TRBV19 CASSRQLYGYTF TGTGCCAGTAGTAGACAGCTGTATGGCTACACCTTC
TRBJ1-2 - - TRBV12-2 CASRLVPDSHFYGYTF TGTGCAAGTCGCTTAGTACCGGACAGTCACTTCTATGGCTACACCTTC
TRBJ1-1 - - TRBV5-5 CASSLVGGRNTEAFF TGTGCCAGCAGCTTGGTCGGCGGAAGGAACACTGAAGCTTTCTTT
TRBJ1-6 - TRBD1 TRBV10-3 CAISPGGGYSPLHF TGTGCCATCAGCCCCGGAGGGGGCTACTCACCCCTCCACTTT
TRBJ2-3 - - TRBV4-2 CASSQGGLRGPLTDTQYF TGTGCCAGCAGCCAAGGGGGCTTGCGGGGGCCCCTCACAGATACGCAGTATTTT
TRBJ1-4 - - TRBV2 CASGRDPNFEKLFF TGTGCCAGCGGGAGGGACCCTAATTTTGAAAAACTGTTTTTT
TRBJ2-7 once - TRBV12-3/TRBV12-4 CASSLRGAREQYF TGTGCCAGCAGTTTACGGGGGGCGCGGGAGCAGTACTTC
TRBJ2-2 - TRBD2 TRBV2 CASSGIAGAGSELFF TGTGCCAGCAGTGGCATAGCGGGGGCTGGTAGTGAGCTGTTTTTT
TRBJ1-2 - TRBD1 TRBV10-3 CAITQDRGHYGYTF TGTGCCATCACGCAGGACAGGGGGCACTATGGCTACACCTTC
TRBJ2-5 - - TRBV5-6 CASSLFEASPRWETQYF TGTGCCAGCAGCTTGTTCGAGGCTAGCCCGCGGTGGGAGACCCAGTACTTC
TRBJ2-5 - - TRBV6-2/TRBV6-3 CASSTRSLQETQYF TGTGCCAGCAGTACTAGGTCCTTACAAGAGACCCAGTACTTC
TRBJ2-7 once - TRBV5-1 CASSVGSGAYEQYF TGCGCCAGCAGCGTAGGATCAGGGGCCTACGAGCAGTACTTC
TRBJ2-1 - TRBD2 TRBV30 CAWSPQAGAYNEQFF TGTGCCTGGTCGCCCCAAGCGGGGGCCTACAATGAGCAGTTCTTC
TRBJ1-4 - - TRBV9 CASSPPGATNEKLFF TGTGCCAGCAGCCCCCCGGGGGCAACTAATGAAAAACTGTTTTTT
TRBJ1-6 - - TRBV9 CASSANPPIGSPLHF TGTGCCAGCAGCGCCAACCCCCCTATCGGGTCACCCCTCCACTTT
TRBJ1-5 - - TRBV3-1/TRBV3-2 CASSQSGYNQPQHF TGTGCCAGCAGCCAATCAGGGTATAATCAGCCCCAGCATTTT
TRBJ1-2 once - TRBV12-3/TRBV12-4 CASSLEQGYGYTF TGTGCCAGCAGTTTAGAACAGGGCTATGGCTACACCTTC
TRBJ2-2 - - TRBV14 CATSRTGELFF TGTGCCACCTCTAGGACCGGGGAGCTGTTTTTT
TRBJ2-7 - TRBD1 TRBV25-1 CASSPPGQAWREQYF TGTGCCAGCAGTCCTCCGGGACAGGCTTGGCGCGAGCAGTACTTC
TRBJ1-5 - TRBD1 TRBV2 CASSTDREPQHF TGTGCCAGCAGTACCGACAGGGAGCCCCAGCATTTT
TRBJ2-3 - - TRBV18 CASSPRRGGTQYF TGTGCCAGCTCACCCCGCAGGGGTGGTACGCAGTATTTT
TRBJ1-4 - TRBD1 TRBV5-5 CASSVSGTGYEKLFF TGTGCCAGCAGCGTATCCGGGACAGGGTATGAAAAACTGTTTTTT
TRBJ2-7 once TRBD1 TRBV25-1 CASSGTGGYEQYF TGTGCCAGCAGTGGGACAGGGGGCTACGAGCAGTACTTC
TRBJ1-6 once - TRBV3-1/TRBV3-2 CASSQRSGGAGGSPLHF TGTGCCAGCAGCCAGCGGTCGGGCGGGGCCGGGGGGTCACCCCTCCACTTT
TRBJ1-2 - TRBD1 TRBV5-6 CASSLGDRGYGYTF TGTGCCAGCAGCTTGGGGGACAGGGGGTATGGCTACACCTTC
TRBJ2-7 - TRBD1 TRBV28 CASSLSGQSYEQYF TGTGCCAGCAGCCTTTCGGGACAGTCCTACGAGCAGTACTTC
TRBJ1-2 once TRBD1 TRBV2 CASNLQGANYGYTF TGTGCCAGCAACTTACAGGGGGCCAACTATGGCTACACCTTC
TRBJ1-2 - - TRBV6-5 CASSYQTSTLDGYTF TGTGCCAGCAGTTACCAGACATCGACCCTCGATGGCTACACCTTC
TRBJ2-1 once TRBD2 TRBV5-1 CASSRGGTRDNEQFF TGCGCCAGCAGCCGAGGGGGGACTAGGGACAATGAGCAGTTCTTC
TRBJ1-3 - - TRBV10-3 CAIIDTGSPPGNTIYF TGTGCCATCATCGATACAGGGTCCCCTCCTGGAAACACCATATATTTT
TRBJ2-2 - - TRBV19 CASSPGLNTGELFF TGTGCCTCATCACCGGGACTTAACACCGGGGAGCTGTTTTTT
TRBJ1-5 - TRBD1 TRBV4-2 CASSLRGAVHQPQHF TGTGCCAGCAGCCTCAGGGGGGCGGTCCATCAGCCCCAGCATTTT
TRBJ1-5 - - TRBV7-2 CASSPTGYNQPQHF TGTGCCAGCAGCCCTACAGGGTACAATCAGCCCCAGCATTTT
TRBJ2-2 - TRBD1 TRBV2 CASRWGTGADTGELFF TGTGCCAGCAGATGGGGGACAGGGGCGGACACCGGGGAGCTGTTTTTT
TRBJ1-3 - - TRBV6-5 CASSSSGGNTIYF TGTGCCAGCAGTTCCTCCGGTGGAAACACCATATATTTT
TRBJ2-1 - TRBD1 TRBV10-3 CAIRDGTGRYNEQFF TGTGCCATCAGGGATGGGACAGGGCGGTACAATGAGCAGTTCTTC